The 4 T cell receptor beta chains below come from one sample, sequenced in a study of spatial heterogeneity in lung cancer. Regarding time point: sample taken at primary tumor resection. In TCRdb, the 5' RACE reads were re-called with MiXCR into one record per CDR3 protein. The data hold roughly 79,000 distinct CDR3 sequences, with about 8.5% observed a single time. Material: PBMCs, obtained at surgery. The source of these receptors is a male donor with early-stage non-small cell lung cancer.

This clonotype was seen ten or more times. V gene TRBV20-1 combines with J gene TRBJ1-2; D unresolved. CDR3 size: 14 residues. The V end was cut by 0 bases, the J end by 0 bases, with 8 bases between. CDR1 and CDR2 from the germline V gene are DFQATT and SNEGSKA (reference sequence). CDR3 in amino acids: CSARDGLANYGYTF. Written as DNA, the CDR3 is TGCAGTGCTAGAGATGGGCTGGCTAACTATGGCTACACCTTC.

The table lists this clonotype with a few counts. V is TRBV3-1 and J is TRBJ1-1; a weak D match, TRBD1 (5 bases). The CDR3 covers 14 residues. The germline gives CDR1 LGHDT, CDR2 YNNKEL (reference sequence). V gave up 1 base and J gave up 5 bases, with 11 bases separating them. Here the CDR3 DNA reads TGTGCCAGCAGCCAAGGGGGCGGGGTAACTGAAGCTTTCTTT. Protein product: CASSQGGGVTEAFF.

This clonotype was detected only a few times. The rearrangement joins TRBV5-1 to TRBJ2-1; 9 bases are a match to TRBD1. With V trimmed by 4 bases and J by 5 bases, 7 bases remained unmatched. The CDR3 is 15 amino acids. Per germline, CDR1 SGHRS and CDR2 YFSETQ. The CDR3 nucleotides are TGCGCCAGCAGCCCCCTTGGGACAGGGAACAATGAGCAGTTCTTC. This sequence encodes CASSPLGTGNNEQFF.

A few counts support this clonotype. The chain joins TRBV20-1 to TRBJ2-1; TRBD2 matches at 9 bases. CDR3 size: 14 residues. The V segment lost 3 bases and the J segment 6 bases; nucleotides outside the gene matches: 6. Germline-derived CDR1 and CDR2 are DFQATT and SNEGSKA (reference sequence). The CDR3 loop reads CSASTSGLANEQFF. CDR3 DNA sequence: TGCAGTGCTAGTACTAGCGGGTTAGCCAATGAGCAGTTCTTC.